This paragraph reports one T cell receptor beta chain. These data come from a study of blood T cell repertoires in COVID-19. Study in general: The United States, Italy and Spain were the sources of the acute and convalescent COVID-19 samples. Sources were T cells, B-cell-depleted T cells, or PBMCs; the material itself was cDNA or gDNA.

Seattle patient enrollment occurred during active infection, with longitudinal follow-up thereafter. The germline CDR1 and CDR2 sequences are LGHDT and YNNKEL (reference sequence). V lost 5 bases to trimming and J lost 4 bases, with 14 bases between them. This CDR3 spans 14 amino acids. Authors' analysis steps: Reference gene primer amplification yielded estimated nucleated cell counts. The table came from immunoSEQ multiplex PCR; TCRdb's copy has only in-frame clones and leaves some out. Clone size and the V and J calls come from that table; the DNA yielded D and trimming. The table includes roughly 480,000 clones, 89% detected once.

V and J are TRBV3-1 (or the pseudogene TRBV3-2) and TRBJ1-1; D ambiguous. This TCR was recovered from a man younger than 30 with COVID-19, enrolled during active disease. Sample: peripheral blood. Here the CDR3 reads CASSTVSGGTEAFF. In DNA form, the CDR3 reads TGTGCCAGCAGCACCGTCAGCGGAGGCACTGAAGCTTTCTTT.